The 32 T cell receptor beta chains presented below share a single source sample, sequenced in a study of a mutant IDH1 vaccine in newly diagnosed glioma. Clones were sequenced by immunoSEQ multiplex PCR, and TCRdb holds only the in-frame ones, with some missing. There are some 80,000 clones in the sample; about 85% occur only once, and 0.6% to 0.95% lies in the top ten. The antigens of these receptors remain unknown. Stated time point: week 23, last vaccination. Doses comprised 300 ug of mutant IDH1 20-mer peptide each, plus topical imiquimod. Sample: PBMCs, taken from a glioma patient whose treatment included an IDH1 peptide vaccine. The receptors were sampled from a woman aged 45-60 years with glioma.

V is TRBV10-3 and J is TRBJ1-1; D unclear. CDR1 and CDR2 (germline): ENHRY, SYGVKD. V dropped 6 bases and J dropped 1 base, with 9 bases sitting between them. The CDR3 extends over 13 amino acids. The CDR3 DNA reads as TGTGCCATCAGCGGACTTGAGAACACTGAAGCTTTCTTT. Its translation: CAISGLENTEAFF.

The chain combines TRBV10-3 with TRBJ1-1; 9 bases align to TRBD1. The ends lost 7 bases at V and 4 bases at J; junction bases unmatched: 7. The length of the CDR3 is 14 residues. CDR1 is ENHRY, CDR2 SYGVKD, per germline. The CDR3 DNA sequence: TGTGCCATCACCCGGACAGGGGTGGCCACTGAAGCTTTCTTT. It specifies CAITRTGVATEAFF.

This clone appeared a few times. V and J are TRBV6-6 and TRBJ1-5; D gene ambiguous. Germline V gene data show CDR1 as MNHNY and CDR2 as SVGAGI (reference sequence). V lost 7 bases and J lost 0, with 7 bases in between. The CDR3 covers 13 residues. For the CDR3, the DNA is TGTGCCAGCAAAGGCGATAGCAATCAGCCCCAGCATTTT. It yields the protein CASKGDSNQPQHF.

V usage is TRBV2 and J usage is TRBJ1-1; D might be TRBD1 (5 bases). V was cut by 8 bases and J by 4 bases, with 14 bases left in between. Germline V lookup: CDR1 SNHLY, CDR2 FYNNEI. The CDR3 runs 13 residues. CDR3: CASRGTWSTEAFF. CDR3 coding DNA: TGTGCCAGCCGGGGCACCTGGAGCACTGAAGCTTTCTTT.

The chain links TRBV6-6 to TRBJ2-2; weak D call: TRBD1 (6 bases). Germline V CDR1 and CDR2: MNHNY, SVGAGI (reference sequence). The length of the CDR3 is 13 residues. The ends were cut back, 6 bases at V and 7 bases at J, with 12 bases in the middle. This CDR3 is CASRPQGYGELFF. The DNA of the CDR3 is TGTGCCAGCAGACCACAGGGTTACGGGGAGCTGTTTTTT.

V and J are TRBV19 and TRBJ2-1; 9 positions agree with TRBD2. CDR3 length: 16 residues. Germline V lookup: CDR1 LNHDA, CDR2 SQIVND (reference sequence). Losses at the gene ends were 5 bases for V and 5 bases for J; bases not matched to a gene: 10. The CDR3 reads CASSWSSGKAHNEQFF. The CDR3, as DNA: TGTGCCAGTAGTTGGTCTAGCGGGAAGGCCCACAATGAGCAGTTCTTC.

The rearrangement uses TRBV12-1 and TRBJ2-2; the D call TRBD1 from the table was never checked on the DNA. TRBV12-1 counts as a pseudogene. The CDR3 is 19 amino acids. CDR3 region: CASSFRCNRPRTNTGELFF. CDR3 nucleotide sequence: TGTGCCAGCAGCTTTCGCTGTAACAGGCCACGAACGAACACCGGGGAGCTGTTTTTT.

The gene calls are TRBV11-2 and TRBJ2-7; D is possibly TRBD1 or TRBD2 (6 bases each). Germline V gene data show CDR1 as SGHAT and CDR2 as FQNNGV. There are 16 residues in the CDR3. V was trimmed by 5 bases and J by 3 bases, leaving 20 bases between them. This CDR3 is CASSPVGGSRFYEQYF. In nucleotides, the CDR3 is TGTGCCAGCAGCCCGGTGGGGGGCAGCCGGTTCTACGAGCAGTACTTC.

The rearrangement joins TRBV9 to TRBJ2-1; perhaps TRBD1 as D (5 bases). Trimming took off 5 bases at V and 4 bases at J, with 16 bases between the two ends. The CDR3 sequence is 15 residues long. Germline V gives CDR1 SGDLS, CDR2 YYNGEE. CDR3 nucleotides: TGTGCCAGCAGTCTGACAGACCTCCCATACAATGAGCAGTTCTTC. Its protein is CASSLTDLPYNEQFF.

The genes are TRBV10-3 and TRBJ2-2; weak D call: TRBD1 (6 bases). Per germline, CDR1 ENHRY and CDR2 SYGVKD. V gave up 3 bases and J gave up 3 bases, with 14 bases separating them. The CDR3 is 16 amino acids. CDR3 bases: TGTGCCATCAGTGATTTAAGGGGGAGCGACACCGGGGAGCTGTTTTTT. Residues: CAISDLRGSDTGELFF.

This chain connects TRBV18 to TRBJ2-2, with D tentatively TRBD2 (5 bases). This CDR3 is built from 17 residues. Germline CDR1 reads KGHSH; CDR2 reads LQKENI. V was pared by 0 bases and J by 6 bases, with 17 bases between. CDR3 loop: CASSPPEANALSGELFF. DNA of the CDR3: TGTGCCAGCTCACCACCGGAGGCTAACGCCCTGTCCGGGGAGCTGTTTTTT.

The chain employs TRBV27 and TRBJ1-6; D may be TRBD1 (6 bases). Germline V gives CDR1 MNHEY, CDR2 SMNVEV (reference sequence). The ends were cut back, 2 bases at V and 8 bases at J, with 7 bases in the middle. The CDR3 spans 13 residues. CDR3 in DNA: TGTGCCAGCAGTTTAAGACAGGATTCACCCCTCCACTTT. Amino acid sequence: CASSLRQDSPLHF.

This clone was seen only a few times. V usage is TRBV7-3 and J usage is TRBJ2-1; 7 bases line up with TRBD1. The length of the CDR3 is 14 residues. V shed 0 bases, J shed 7 bases, and the junction held 3 bases outside the gene matches. Germline V gene data show CDR1 as SGHTA and CDR2 as FQGTGA. The CDR3 coding sequence is TGTGCCAGCAGCTTAACGTTACAGGGGAATGAGCAGTTCTTC. It specifies CASSLTLQGNEQFF.

The chain has TRBV6-5 and TRBJ1-4; D perhaps matches TRBD1 (6 bases). CDR1 is MNHEY, CDR2 SVGAGI, per germline. The V end was cut by 6 bases, the J end by 14 bases, with 19 bases between. The CDR3 has 13 amino acids. The DNA of the CDR3 is TGTGCCAGCAGCCCCTCGGGGGGCCTGCCGCTGTTTTTT. Its translation is CASSPSGGLPLFF.

The gene calls are TRBV7-9 and TRBJ2-5, with D unclear. Trimming shortened V by 3 bases and J by 2 bases, and 13 bases separated the two germline ends. The CDR3 length is 15 residues. In germline, CDR1 is SEHNR, CDR2 FQNEAQ (reference sequence). The CDR3 DNA reads TGTGCCAGCAGCTTTTCGAGTACAGAGCAAGAGACCCAGTACTTC. As protein: CASSFSSTEQETQYF.

The CDR3 spells CASSLEGRGQGADTRGYTF. The CDR3, as DNA: TGCGCCAGCAGCTTGGAAGGCAGGGGGCAAGGAGCGGATACTAGGGGCTACACCTTC. This chain uses TRBV5-1 with TRBJ1-2; 8 bases are a match to TRBD1. The V gene's germline CDR1 is SGHRS and CDR2 YFSETQ. This CDR3 contains 19 residues. V lost 0 bases, J lost 8 bases, and 21 bases stayed unmatched.

V and J are TRBV2 and TRBJ2-7; 9 bases match TRBD2. The germline V gene has CDR1 SNHLY and CDR2 FYNNEI. The CDR3 contains 15 residues. V lost 7 bases to trimming and J lost 7 bases; unmatched junction nucleotides: 14. As DNA, the CDR3 is TGTGCCAGCACCCTAAGGGCGGGAGGGCCTCAGGAGCAGTACTTC. This gives the protein CASTLRAGGPQEQYF. The full variable domain, in which reference TRBV2 and TRBJ2-7 provide the parts outside the CDR3, is EPEVTQTPSHQVTQMGQEVILRCVPISNHLYFYWYRQILGQKVEFLVSFYNNEISEKSEIFDDQFSVERPDGSNFTLKIRSTKLEDSAMYFCASTLRAGGPQEQYFGPGTRLTVT.

The chain uses TRBV28 and TRBJ2-7; D possibly corresponds to TRBD2 (5 bases). The V gene lost 8 bases and the J gene lost 3 bases, with 17 bases spanning the gap. The CDR3 length is 14 residues. The germline V gene has CDR1 MDHEN and CDR2 SYDVKM. The CDR3 region has the DNA TGTGCCAGCGGGTCCCGGGGTCCTTACTACGAGCAGTACTTC. Translation gives CASGSRGPYYEQYF. Combining the CDR3 with reference TRBV28 and TRBJ2-7 gives the whole variable domain DVKVTQSSRYLVKRTGEKVFLECVQDMDHENMFWYRQDPGLGLRLIYFSYDVKMKEKGDIPEGYSVSREKKERFSLILESASTNQTSMYLCASGSRGPYYEQYFGPGTRLTVT.

CDR3 coding DNA: TGCAGCGTTGCGGAGTGGGGGGGTGAGCAGTTCTTC. Translation gives CSVAEWGGEQFF. V and J are TRBV29-1 and TRBJ2-1, with 7 bases fitting TRBD2. With V trimmed by 4 bases and J by 9 bases, 6 bases remained unmatched. The CDR3 is 12 amino acids. CDR1 is SQVTM, CDR2 ANQGSEA, per germline.

This rearrangement joins TRBV5-5 to TRBJ1-1; D gene uncertain. Germline assignment: CDR1 SGHKS and CDR2 YYEKEE (reference sequence). The CDR3 spans 14 residues. Trimming shortened V by 3 bases and J by 0 bases, and 9 bases separated the two germline ends. The CDR3 protein is CASSSKAMNTEAFF. CDR3 nucleotides: TGTGCCAGCAGCTCCAAGGCCATGAACACTGAAGCTTTCTTT.

The chain has TRBV30 and TRBJ2-5; a weak D match, TRBD1 (5 bases). The J call may be mistaken, given a closer DNA end match to TRBJ2-7. Germline CDR1 GTSNPN, CDR2 SVGIG (reference sequence). The CDR3 is 15 residues long. In nucleotides, the CDR3 is TGTGCCTGGAGTGTAGGGGCAGGTGAAGCCTACGAGCAGTACTTC. It specifies CAWSVGAGEAYEQYF.

The chain carries TRBV5-1 and TRBJ2-3; weak D call: TRBD1 (6 bases). V lost 6 bases, J lost 1 base, and 9 bases lay in between. Germline assignment: CDR1 SGHRS and CDR2 YFSETQ. This CDR3 contains 13 residues. As DNA, the CDR3 is TGCGCCAGCAATCCAGGGGGCACAGATACGCAGTATTTT. As protein: CASNPGGTDTQYF.

The J gene is TRBJ2-1, the V gene TRBV29-1, with D perhaps matching TRBD1 (6 bases). V dropped 4 bases and J dropped 8 bases, with 21 bases sitting between them. This CDR3 has 15 residues. Germline-derived CDR1 and CDR2 are SQVTM and ANQGSEA. The CDR3, as DNA: TGCAGCGTTGGGGGCCCAGGGGTCAATAGAGATGAGCAGTTCTTC. Amino acids: CSVGGPGVNRDEQFF.

In DNA form, the CDR3 reads TGTGCCAGCAGCTATACTAGCGGGAGAACCTACGAGCAGTACTTC. Encoded protein: CASSYTSGRTYEQYF. This chain uses TRBV27 with TRBJ2-7; 11 bases agree with TRBD2. The CDR3 is 15 residues long. CDR1 and CDR2 (germline): MNHEY, SMNVEV (reference sequence). The ends lost 6 bases at V and 2 bases at J; junction bases unmatched: 6.

This chain uses TRBV11-2 with TRBJ1-2; weak D call: TRBD1 (6 bases). The germline V gene has CDR1 SGHAT and CDR2 FQNNGV. V lost 4 bases to trimming and J lost 4 bases, with 13 bases between them. The CDR3 sequence is 14 residues long. For the CDR3, the DNA is TGTGCCAGCAGCTCCTTGACAGGAGGCTATGGCTACACCTTC. Translating it yields CASSSLTGGYGYTF. Looking up the rest from reference TRBV11-2 and TRBJ1-2 gives the full variable domain: EAGVAQSPRYKIIEKRQSVAFWCNPISGHATLYWYQQILGQGPKLLIQFQNNGVVDDSQLPKDRFSAERLKGVDSTLKIQPAKLEDSAVYLCASSSLTGGYGYTFGSGTRLTVV.

V and J are TRBV30 and TRBJ2-1; no clear D. The V end lost 3 bases, the J end lost 7 bases, and 7 bases lay between the germline ends. CDR3 size: 11 residues. CDR1 and CDR2 (germline): GTSNPN, SVGIG (reference sequence). CDR3 bases: TGTGCCTGGAGGGCGTGGAATGAGCAGTTCTTC. Its protein is CAWRAWNEQFF. The full variable domain, its missing parts supplied by reference TRBV30 and TRBJ2-1, is SQTIHQWPATLVQPVGSPLSLECTVEGTSNPNLYWYRQAAGRGLQLLFYSVGIGQISSEVPQNLSASRPQDRQFILSSKKLLLSDSGFYLCAWRAWNEQFFGPGTRLTVL.

The V gene is TRBV6-7, the J gene TRBJ2-2; a weak D match, TRBD2 (5 bases). TRBV6-7 is assigned to the ORF class and has an uncertain function. CDR3 size: 14 residues. V lost 0 bases, J lost 10 bases, and 12 bases lay in between. The CDR3 DNA sequence: TGTGCCAGCAGTTACTCGTACGGGGTGGAGGAGCTGTTTTTT. Translating gives CASSYSYGVEELFF.

The chain uses TRBV6-6 and TRBJ2-4, with a tentative D call TRBD1 (6 bases). CDR1 is MNHNY and CDR2 is SVGAGI in the germline V gene (reference sequence). The CDR3 loop spans 15 amino acids. Deletions cut 6 bases from V and 3 bases from J, with 15 bases between. In nucleotides, the CDR3 is TGTGCCAGCAGCCCTGGGACACCTGACAAAAACATTCAGTACTTC. Amino acid sequence: CASSPGTPDKNIQYF.

The chain carries TRBV28 and TRBJ1-2; D is uncertain. The CDR3 consists of 13 residues. In germline, CDR1 is MDHEN, CDR2 SYDVKM. Trimming left V 5 bases short and J 6 bases short, with 13 bases between. CDR3 protein: CASSNPSYHGYTF. Here the CDR3 DNA reads TGTGCCAGCAGTAATCCTTCCTATCATGGCTACACCTTC.

The rearrangement uses TRBV7-2 and TRBJ2-7; 8 bases map to TRBD2. Trimming removed 5 bases from V and 5 bases from J; junction bases left unmatched: 14. The V gene's germline CDR1 is SGHTA and CDR2 FQGNSA. The CDR3 is 16 amino acids. The CDR3 DNA sequence: TGTGCCAGCAGCCCTTCAGCGGGAGCATCATCGGACGAGCAGTACTTC. As protein: CASSPSAGASSDEQYF.

The CDR3: CASSEDSGTYNSPLHF. The CDR3 DNA follows: TGTGCCAGCAGTGAGGACAGCGGAACATATAATTCACCCCTCCACTTT. The J gene is TRBJ1-6, the V gene TRBV25-1, with D maybe TRBD1 (6 bases). Germline CDR1 reads MGHDK; CDR2 reads SYGVNS. Trimming pared 3 bases from V and 4 bases from J, leaving 13 bases between. The CDR3 runs 16 residues.

The chain has TRBV18 and TRBJ1-5, with D maybe TRBD1 (5 bases). The germline CDR1 and CDR2 sequences are KGHSH and LQKENI. The CDR3 loop spans 16 amino acids. The V and J ends lost 1 base and 4 bases respectively, with 14 bases between them. CDR3 sequence (DNA): TGTGCCAGCTCACCACGGGGGGATTCCAGGAATCAGCCCCAGCATTTT. It encodes CASSPRGDSRNQPQHF.